These 20 T cell receptor beta chains were sequenced from one sample in a study of regulatory T cells in long-lasting Graves disease. The time point: newly diagnosed GD, antithyroid drugs for less than 3 months. From PBMCs, RNA was extracted and then used to make the TCR library. CDR3-region Arm-PCR and iRepertoire HTBI primers produced the TCR beta libraries. TCRdb ran MiXCR on the multiplex PCR reads and lists one entry per CDR3 protein. The table includes under 300,000 distinct CDR3 sequences, about 18% detected once. These data are also associated with another study on T cells in Graves' hyperthyroidism and ophthalmopathy.

The sample here was peripheral blood mononuclear cells (PBMCs), taken at new diagnosis, from a patient treated with antithyroid drugs. The receptors here all came from a woman aged 25 to 45 with Graves disease.

This clonotype showed up just a few times. One junction end does not reproduce the germline sequence, and a read error may be involved. The CDR3 protein is CASSRAPSNQPRHF. CDR3 nucleotide sequence: TGTGCCAGCAGCCGGGCCCCGTCGAATCAGCCCCGGCATTTT. The chain carries TRBV13 and TRBJ1-5; unclear D gene. Germline V gene lookup returns CDR1 PRHDT and CDR2 FYEKMQ (reference sequence). CDR3 length equals 14 residues.

This clonotype was counted at least ten times. The rearrangement links TRBV27 to TRBJ1-2; D is perhaps TRBD1 (5 bases). The CDR3 runs to 13 residues. Trimming removed 2 bases at V and 6 bases at J, with 10 bases between. Germline-derived CDR1 and CDR2 are MNHEY and SMNVEV (reference sequence). The CDR3 reads CASSLRGLDGYTF. The CDR3 DNA reads TGTGCCAGCAGTTTAAGGGGACTTGATGGCTACACCTTC.

This clonotype was seen at least ten times. The chain is built from TRBV3-1 and TRBJ1-5, with a weak D call TRBD1 (5 bases). The germline V and J ends were trimmed by 3 bases and 2 bases, with 14 bases remaining between them. This CDR3 comprises 16 residues. The germline gives CDR1 LGHDT, CDR2 YNNKEL (reference sequence). CDR3 sequence: CASSQGPSPGNQPQHF. The CDR3 bases are TGTGCCAGCAGCCAGGGACCCTCCCCGGGCAATCAGCCCCAGCATTTT.

This clonotype was detected many times. This chain links TRBV5-4 with TRBJ1-1, with D possibly TRBD1 on 5 matching bases. Trimming stripped 1 base from V and 3 bases from J, with 10 bases between. This CDR3 is built from 14 residues. The germline CDR1 and CDR2 sequences are SGHNT and YYREEE (reference sequence). For the CDR3, the DNA is TGTGCCAGCAGCTTGATTGACAGCTACACTGAAGCTTTCTTT. It encodes CASSLIDSYTEAFF.

The table lists this clonotype with many counts. The junction does not match germline at one end; this may be a read error. As DNA, the CDR3 is TGCGCCAGCAGCCGGACAGGGGGAGTGGATCAGCCCCAGCATTTT. Translation gives CASSRTGGVDQPQHF. The chain combines TRBV5-5 with TRBJ1-5; the match to TRBD1 covers 10 bases. The CDR3 runs to 15 residues. Germline-derived CDR1 and CDR2 are SGHKS and YYEKEE (reference sequence). Complete variable domain (other parts from reference TRBV5-5 and TRBJ1-5): DAGVTQSPTHLIKTRGQQVTLRCSPISGHKSVSWYQQVLGQGPQFIFQYYEKEERGRGNFPDRFSARQFPNYSSELNVNALLLGDSALYLCASSRTGGVDQPQHFGDGTRLSIL.

The chain recombines TRBV6-1 with TRBJ2-2; D not certain. This CDR3 region has 13 residues. Per germline, CDR1 MNHNS and CDR2 SASEGT. V lost 7 bases and J lost 3, with 9 bases in between. CDR3 DNA sequence: TGTGCCAGCAAAAACGGATACACCGGGGAGCTGTTTTTT. It yields the protein CASKNGYTGELFF.

This clonotype has at least ten counts. V and J are TRBV20-1 and TRBJ2-2, with 8 bases lining up with TRBD1. Trimming removed 4 bases from V and 4 bases from J; junction bases left unmatched: 5. Germline lookup yields CDR1 DFQATT and CDR2 SNEGSKA (reference sequence). This CDR3 has 14 residues. The CDR3 DNA reads as TGCAGTGCTAAACCAGGGGGCCGCACCGGGGAGCTGTTTTTT. Protein sequence: CSAKPGGRTGELFF.

This clonotype was recorded at least ten times. J is TRBJ1-5 and V is TRBV2; the match to TRBD1 covers 10 bases. This CDR3 has 15 residues. V lost 5 bases to trimming and J lost 5 bases; unmatched junction nucleotides: 6. Germline V lookup: CDR1 SNHLY, CDR2 FYNNEI. The CDR3 DNA is TGTGCCAGCAGTACCGACAGGGGGCGTTATCAGCCCCAGCATTTT. Encoded protein: CASSTDRGRYQPQHF.

On this clonotype: A far larger clone is one base from this, pointing to a likely read error. This chain links TRBV10-3 with TRBJ1-5; D is ambiguous. The germline CDR1 and CDR2 sequences are ENHRY and SYGVKD. This CDR3 has 13 residues. V was cut by 3 bases and J by 5 bases, with 8 bases left in between. CDR3 sequence: CAISDQAHQPQHF. For the CDR3, the DNA is TGTGCCATCAGTGATCAGGCGCATCAGCCCCAGCATTTT.

As concerns this clonotype: This probably arose from a read error, given a far larger clone one base away. The V and J genes are TRBV13 and TRBJ2-1, with D maybe TRBD2 (6 bases). Per germline, CDR1 PRHDT and CDR2 FYEKMQ (reference sequence). The CDR3 is made up of 13 amino acids. CDR3 nucleotide sequence: TGTGCCAGCGGCGAAGGGGACTCAGAGACCCGGTACTTC. This translates into CASGEGDSETRYF.

This clonotype showed up many times. The V gene is TRBV7-9, the J gene TRBJ2-7; D unclear. This CDR3 spans 13 amino acids. With 1 base removed from V and 0 bases from J, the gap between germline ends came to 4 bases. Germline assignment: CDR1 SEHNR and CDR2 FQNEAQ (reference sequence). CDR3 protein: CASSLDTSYEQYF. The CDR3 DNA reads TGTGCCAGCAGCTTAGACACCTCCTACGAGCAGTACTTC.

This clonotype occurred a few times. The J gene is TRBJ2-5, the V gene TRBV4-1, with unresolved D. CDR1 is MGHRA and CDR2 is YSYEKL in the germline V gene. The CDR3 has 11 amino acids. The V end lost 2 bases, the J end lost 9 bases, and 7 bases lay between the germline ends. The CDR3 DNA sequence: TGCGCCAGCAGCCAACGATCGGCCCAGTACTTC. As protein: CASSQRSAQYF.

The sample holds many counts of this clonotype. At one of its ends the junction is not consistent with the germline gene, which may arise from a read error. The rearrangement uses TRBV27 and TRBJ2-2; weak D call: TRBD2 (6 bases). Germline V gene sequence: CDR1 MNHEY, CDR2 SMNVEV (reference sequence). The CDR3 loop spans 16 amino acids. CDR3 residues: CASRLSPGLQTGELFF. CDR3 coding DNA: TGTGCCAGCCGTTTATCTCCGGGACTCCAAACCGGGGAGCTGTTTTTT.

The V call is TRBV29-1, the J call TRBJ1-1; 9 bases agree with TRBD1. This CDR3 has 13 amino acids. From germline, CDR1 is SQVTM and CDR2 ANQGSEA. The junction had 9 bases not matched to a gene; V was cut back by 6 bases and J by 7 bases. The CDR3 sequence is CSVVPGQGGEAFF. CDR3 bases: TGCAGCGTCGTACCGGGACAGGGTGGTGAAGCTTTCTTT.

This clonotype was detected ten times or more. At one of its ends the junction is not consistent with the germline gene, which may arise from a read error. The chain is built from TRBV11-2 and TRBJ2-1; D is undetermined. CDR1 and CDR2 from the germline V gene are SGHAT and FQNNGV. The CDR3 is 15 amino acids. DNA of the CDR3: TGCGCCAGCAGCCAACCACGTCAGGCCTACAATGAGCAGTTCTTC. Protein sequence: CASSQPRQAYNEQFF.

This clonotype was observed at least ten times. The CDR3 nucleotides read TGCAGTGCCAGACTAGCGGGGTCTTACGAGCAGTACTTC. Translating it yields CSARLAGSYEQYF. The gene calls are TRBV20-1 and TRBJ2-7, with 11 bases aligning to TRBD2. CDR3 length equals 13 residues. J was trimmed by 4 bases and V by 6 bases; bases with no gene match: 5. The V gene's germline CDR1 is DFQATT and CDR2 SNEGSKA (reference sequence).

This clonotype was recorded at least ten times. The V call is TRBV20-1, the J call TRBJ1-3; the match to TRBD1 covers 7 bases. This CDR3 contains 12 residues. Germline values: CDR1 DFQATT, CDR2 SNEGSKA (reference sequence). CDR3: CSLTGSGNTIYF. The CDR3 nucleotides read TGCAGCCTGACAGGGTCAGGAAACACCATATATTTT.

This clonotype was found many times. The chain employs TRBV7-9 and TRBJ2-1, with D hard to call. Per germline, CDR1 SEHNR and CDR2 FQNEAQ (reference sequence). This CDR3 comprises 17 residues. The V end lost 5 bases, the J end lost 7 bases, and 24 bases lay between the germline ends. CDR3 nucleotides: TGTGCCAGCAGCGCCCTCTCGAACCTCTTACTTCGGAATGAGCAGTTCTTC. It specifies CASSALSNLLLRNEQFF.

This clonotype was seen many times. V gene TRBV6-2 or TRBV6-3 combines with J gene TRBJ2-3; 9 bases line up with TRBD2. This CDR3 has 14 amino acids. Trimming cost V 11 bases and J 1 base; bases outside gene matches: 7. Germline lookup yields CDR1 MNHEY and CDR2 SVGEGT. CDR3 coding DNA: TGTGCCTCCGGCGGGGGGGCGGGCACAGATACGCAGTATTTT. Its protein product is CASGGGAGTDTQYF.

Ten or more counts support this clonotype. V is TRBV18 and J is TRBJ2-7; the match to TRBD1 covers 9 bases. The CDR3 is made up of 14 amino acids. J gave up 4 bases and V 6 bases, and 7 bases lay outside the gene matches. Germline V CDR1 and CDR2: KGHSH, LQKENI. CDR3 sequence reads: CASSPRDRVYEQYF. CDR3 sequence (DNA): TGTGCCAGCTCGCCTAGGGACAGGGTTTACGAGCAGTACTTC.